This is a list of T cell receptor beta chains from one sample in a study of blood T cells in healthy people across ages. TCRdb reprocessed the 5' RACE reads via MiXCR and lists one record per CDR3 protein. The data show around 990,000 distinct CDR3 sequences, roughly two fifths seen once. Sample: blood. These receptors all stem from a man aged 18-30 years in good health. Each CDR3 is given with its conserved first and last residue. The D gene is left open where the match is weak. Where a row states a size, it is once, few, many or the class of an expanded clone; other rows omit it.

j_gene | d_gene | abundance | v_gene | CDR3aa | CDR3nt
TRBJ2-5 | - | - | TRBV7-8 | CASSFSPRYQYF | TGTGCCAGCAGCTTTTCACCCCGTTACCAGTACTTC
TRBJ1-2 | - | - | TRBV10-3 | CAISLHSLERGGYTF | TGTGCCATCTCTTTACATTCCCTCGAGAGGGGTGGCTACACCTTC
TRBJ1-5 | - | - | TRBV7-9 | CASSGTELGGNQPQHF | TGTGCCAGCAGCGGAACGGAACTCGGAGGCAATCAGCCCCAGCATTTT
TRBJ2-2 | TRBD2 | many | TRBV15 | CATSRDRLADNTGELFF | TGTGCCACCAGCAGAGATCGACTAGCGGATAACACCGGGGAGCTGTTTTTT
TRBJ2-3 | - | - | TRBV9 | CASGGGTRLDTQYF | TGTGCCAGCGGAGGAGGGACAAGGTTAGATACGCAGTATTTT
TRBJ2-7 | TRBD2 | - | TRBV10-3 | CATYNLGTGGPYEQYF | TGTGCCACCTACAATTTGGGGACGGGGGGACCCTACGAGCAGTACTTC
TRBJ1-5 | - | - | TRBV20-1 | CSAPGREHGQPQHF | TGCAGTGCTCCTGGCAGGGAGCACGGTCAGCCCCAGCATTTT
TRBJ1-2 | - | - | TRBV7-9 | CASRPTGYGYTF | TGTGCCAGCAGGCCCACGGGTTATGGCTACACCTTC
TRBJ1-1 | - | - | TRBV6-2/TRBV6-3 | CASSSGGGCVAFF | TGTGCCAGCAGTTCGGGCGGGGGATGTGTAGCTTTCTTT
TRBJ1-5 | - | few | TRBV4-1 | CASSHLQDRNQPQHF | TGCGCCAGCAGCCACCTCCAGGACCGCAATCAGCCCCAGCATTTT
TRBJ1-1 | TRBD1 | few | TRBV12-3/TRBV12-4 | CASSLLPGQKAFF | TGTGCCAGCAGTTTGTTACCGGGACAGAAAGCTTTCTTT
TRBJ1-4 | - | few | TRBV3-1 | CASQDSGGRSNEKLFF | TGTGCCAGCCAAGATTCTGGGGGGAGATCTAATGAAAAACTGTTTTTT
TRBJ2-5 | - | - | TRBV7-3 | CASSSTGRGETQYF | TGTGCCAGCAGCTCTACAGGGCGAGGCGAGACCCAGTACTTC
TRBJ1-4 | TRBD1 | - | TRBV4-3 | CASSQDTGEANEKLFF | TGCGCCAGCAGCCAGGATACAGGGGAGGCTAATGAAAAACTGTTTTTT
TRBJ2-1 | - | - | TRBV28 | CASVGDYNEQFF | TGTGCCAGCGTGGGGGACTACAATGAGCAGTTCTTC
TRBJ2-1 | TRBD2 | few | TRBV9 | CASSVSGGAFYNEQFF | TGTGCCAGCAGCGTGAGCGGGGGGGCCTTCTACAATGAGCAGTTCTTC
TRBJ1-2 | TRBD1 | - | TRBV13 | CASSLGRIVRGVGGYTF | TGTGCCAGCAGCCTAGGCCGTATTGTCAGGGGGGTTGGTGGCTACACCTTC
TRBJ1-4 | - | few | TRBV7-2 | CACGTNTNEKLFF | TGTGCCTGTGGAACGAACACTAATGAAAAACTGTTTTTT
TRBJ1-6 | - | - | TRBV25-1 | CASSGNYNSPLHF | TGTGCCAGCTCGGGCAACTATAATTCACCCCTCCACTTT
TRBJ1-1 | TRBD1 | once | TRBV10-3 | CAISYRDRGTEAFF | TGTGCCATCAGTTATAGGGACAGAGGCACTGAAGCTTTCTTT
TRBJ1-1 | - | many | TRBV4-1 | CASSQGGNTEAFF | TGCGCCAGCAGCCAAGGGGGGAACACTGAAGCTTTCTTT
TRBJ2-1 | TRBD1 | few | TRBV5-1 | CASSGGTGISYNEQFF | TGCGCCAGCAGCGGGGGGACAGGGATCTCTTACAATGAGCAGTTCTTC
TRBJ2-7 | TRBD2 | many | TRBV4-3 | CASSQDQVAGDYEQYF | TGCGCCAGCAGCCAAGATCAGGTAGCGGGGGATTACGAGCAGTACTTC
TRBJ1-2 | - | - | TRBV7-2 | CASSDKRASNYGYTF | TGTGCCAGCAGCGATAAGAGAGCCTCTAACTATGGCTACACCTTC
TRBJ1-1 | - | - | TRBV7-2 | CASSFGAPLSNTEAFF | TGTGCCAGCAGCTTCGGGGCGCCCCTCTCTAACACTGAAGCTTTCTTT
TRBJ1-2 | TRBD1 | - | TRBV18 | CASSQGTGGSYGYTF | TGTGCCAGCTCACAAGGGACAGGGGGCAGCTATGGCTACACCTTC
TRBJ2-3 | TRBD2 | few | TRBV6-6 | CASSTPSGSTDTQYF | TGTGCCAGCAGTACCCCTAGCGGATCCACAGATACGCAGTATTTT
TRBJ2-7 | - | many | TRBV12-3/TRBV12-4 | CASRNSRQEQYF | TGTGCCAGCAGAAACAGCCGTCAAGAGCAGTACTTC
TRBJ2-3 | TRBD2 | - | TRBV20-1 | CSAQSGGAIDTQYF | TGCAGTGCTCAGAGCGGGGGGGCTATAGATACGCAGTATTTT
TRBJ2-7 | TRBD2 | - | TRBV11-2 | CASSLAGLAPYNEQYF | TGTGCCAGCAGCTTAGCGGGACTAGCTCCCTACAATGAGCAGTACTTC
TRBJ1-1 | - | - | TRBV2 | CASSVGGTPEAFF | TGTGCCAGCAGTGTCGGGGGTACCCCTGAAGCTTTCTTT
TRBJ1-3 | - | - | TRBV5-6 | CASTLVGLTGNTIYF | TGTGCCAGCACCCTAGTTGGACTCACTGGAAACACCATATATTTT
TRBJ1-2 | - | few | TRBV5-1 | CASSLDSLPLYGYTF | TGCGCCAGCAGCTTGGACAGCCTGCCCCTCTATGGCTACACCTTC
TRBJ2-1 | TRBD2 | - | TRBV28 | CASKEAGRRSYNEQFF | TGTGCCAGCAAGGAAGCGGGGCGTCGCTCCTACAATGAGCAGTTCTTC
TRBJ1-6 | TRBD1 | many | TRBV12-5 | CASGSAGQGNNSPLHF | TGTGCTAGTGGTTCCGCGGGACAGGGGAATAATTCACCCCTCCACTTT
TRBJ1-4 | - | few | TRBV5-1 | CASSERPLSSANEKLFF | TGCGCCAGCAGCGAAAGACCCCTTAGCTCGGCTAATGAAAAACTGTTTTTT
TRBJ2-1 | TRBD2 | few | TRBV5-6 | CASSLARTSVSYNEQFF | TGTGCCAGCAGCTTGGCCCGGACTAGCGTATCCTACAATGAGCAGTTCTTC
TRBJ2-7 | - | - | TRBV6-5 | CASSPGKLYEQYF | TGTGCCAGCAGTCCCGGAAAACTCTACGAGCAGTACTTC
TRBJ1-4 | TRBD1 | - | TRBV20-1 | CSARRQGSEKLFF | TGCAGTGCTAGGAGACAGGGCTCTGAAAAACTGTTTTTT